This TCR beta chain was sequenced for a study of beta chain features in type 1 diabetes. Whole-study findings and limits: Among all four CD4+ subsets, Type 1 diabetes patients had TCRB CDR3s that were moderately but significantly shorter.

Expressed TCRB transcripts were sequenced because the isolated RNA had all been reverse transcribed beforehand. TCRdb keeps only in-frame clones here, not all; method: immunoSEQ multiplex PCR. The sample records over 300,000 clones, around 9.3% being singletons. CDR1 is SGHRS, CDR2 YFSETQ, per germline. The V and J ends lost 5 bases and 3 bases, in that order; junction bases with no gene match: 4. The CDR3 is made up of 15 amino acids. This clone was picked up a small number of times. The antigen is not known. The chain joins TRBV5-1 to TRBJ2-1, with TRBD1 matching over 11 bases. Material for sequencing was central memory CD4+ T cells from blood. This receptor was taken from a man in his thirties or forties with type 1 diabetes. This CDR3 reads CASRGGTGGYNEQFF. The CDR3 DNA reads TGCGCCAGCAGGGGCGGGACAGGGGGCTACAATGAGCAGTTCTTC.